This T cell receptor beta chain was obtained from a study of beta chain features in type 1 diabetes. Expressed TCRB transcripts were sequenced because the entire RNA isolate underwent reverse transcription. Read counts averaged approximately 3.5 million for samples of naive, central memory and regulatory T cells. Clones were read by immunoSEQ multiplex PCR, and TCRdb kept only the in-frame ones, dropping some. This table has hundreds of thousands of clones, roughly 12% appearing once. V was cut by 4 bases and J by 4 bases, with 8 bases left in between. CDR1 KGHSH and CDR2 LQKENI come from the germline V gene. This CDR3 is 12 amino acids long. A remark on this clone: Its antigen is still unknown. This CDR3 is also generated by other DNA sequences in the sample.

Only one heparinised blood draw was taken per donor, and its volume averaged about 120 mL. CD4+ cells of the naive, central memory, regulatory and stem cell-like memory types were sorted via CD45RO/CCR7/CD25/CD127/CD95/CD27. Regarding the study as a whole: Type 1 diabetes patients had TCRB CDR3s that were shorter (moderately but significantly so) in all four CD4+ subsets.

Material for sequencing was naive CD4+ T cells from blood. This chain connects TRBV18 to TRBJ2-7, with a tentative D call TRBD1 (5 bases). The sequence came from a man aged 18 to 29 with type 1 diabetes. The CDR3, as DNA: TGTGCCAGCTCACTTCAGGGTTACGAGCAGTACTTC. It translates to CASSLQGYEQYF. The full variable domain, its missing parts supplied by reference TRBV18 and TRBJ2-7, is NAGVMQNPRHLVRRRGQEARLRCSPMKGHSHVYWYRQLPEEGLKFMVYLQKENIIDESGMPKERFSAEFPKEGPSILRIQQVVRGDSAAYFCASSLQGYEQYFGPGTRLTVT.